This T cell receptor (beta chain) was recovered during a study of vaccination and CD4 T cells after COVID-19. Overall study results and limits: Convalescent patients showed a median 86.3% of reactive clones that were seen only post-vaccination.

In regard to this clonotype: What it binds is not known. Germline is not matched at one junction end, which may reflect a read error.

The germline V gene has CDR1 LGHNA and CDR2 YNFKEQ. CDR3 length: 18 amino acids. Once obtained from cultured CD4+ T cells, the DNA was sequenced using the Oncomine TCR Beta short-read assay. TCRdb used MiXCR to reprocess the PCR reads, holding one entry per CDR3 protein. Among around 21,000 distinct CDR3 sequences, approximately 50% were seen once, and the ten largest hold around 16%. Treatment here: 10-day PBMC culture with coronavirus spike peptide pools or control peptides (ViraFEST assay). The chain employs TRBV4-2 and TRBJ2-2; tentatively, D is TRBD1 (6 bases). Specimen: CD4+ T cells from blood, cultured in vitro. The sequence derives from a human donor who had recovered from COVID-19. The CDR3 DNA is TGTGCCAGCAGCCTAGAACTGTTACAGGGATCGAACACCGGGGAGCTGCTTTTT. Amino acid sequence: CASSLELLQGSNTGELLF.